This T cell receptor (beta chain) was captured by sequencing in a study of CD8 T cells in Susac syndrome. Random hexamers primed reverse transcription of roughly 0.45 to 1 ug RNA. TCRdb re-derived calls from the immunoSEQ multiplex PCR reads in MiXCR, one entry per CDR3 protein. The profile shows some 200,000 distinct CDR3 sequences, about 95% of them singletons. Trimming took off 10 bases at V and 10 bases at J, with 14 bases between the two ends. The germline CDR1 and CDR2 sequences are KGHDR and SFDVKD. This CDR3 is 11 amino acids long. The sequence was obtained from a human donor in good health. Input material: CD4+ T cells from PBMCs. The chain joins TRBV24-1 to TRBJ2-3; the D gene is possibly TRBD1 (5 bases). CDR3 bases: TGTGCCACTTATTCGAAGGGGTCGCAGTATTTT. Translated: CATYSKGSQYF.